The 31 T cell receptor beta chains below all came from one sample that was sequenced in a study of blood T cell repertoires in COVID-19. Profiled with immunoSEQ multiplex PCR; TCRdb holds only in-frame clones, not every one. The sample records a few hundred thousand clones, around four fifths being singletons. Specimen: PBMCs or T cells enriched from blood (not recorded which). The source is a man aged 25-45 years with acute COVID-19.

This chain connects TRBV19 to TRBJ2-3, with 13 bases identical to TRBD2. CDR1 and CDR2 (germline): LNHDA, SQIVND (reference sequence). The CDR3 is 17 residues long. Germline trimming cut 4 bases from V and 2 bases from J; bases unmatched to any gene: 6. The CDR3 DNA is TGTGCCAGTAGTACCCGGACTAGCGGGAGCAACACAGATACGCAGTATTTT. This codes for CASSTRTSGSNTDTQYF.

There are a few counts of this clone. The chain joins TRBV12-5 to TRBJ1-2; TRBD1 matches at 9 bases. The V segment lost 5 bases and the J segment 8 bases; nucleotides outside the gene matches: 9. This CDR3 comprises 14 residues. Per germline, CDR1 LGHNT and CDR2 FRNRAP. The chain's CDR3 is CASGRTGEKRGYTF. CDR3 DNA sequence: TGTGCTAGTGGTCGGACAGGGGAGAAACGCGGCTACACCTTC.

The CDR3 is CASSPATGGAGAQHF. The CDR3 coding sequence is TGTGCCAGCTCACCGGCAACAGGGGGTGCAGGGGCCCAGCATTTT. V is TRBV18 and J is TRBJ1-5; TRBD1 matches 8 bases. This CDR3 has 15 amino acids. The junction had 12 bases not matched to a gene; V was cut back by 3 bases and J by 11 bases. Germline V CDR1 and CDR2: KGHSH, LQKENI.

This clone was recorded once. J is TRBJ2-5 and V is TRBV11-3; 8 nucleotides align to TRBD1. CDR1 SGHNT and CDR2 YENEEA come from the germline V gene. The J segment lost 5 bases and the V segment lost 8 bases, leaving 13 bases of the junction unmatched. The CDR3 totals 15 residues. The CDR3 sequence is CASRPRVTGAETQYF. The DNA for the CDR3 is TGTGCCAGCCGACCTAGGGTGACAGGGGCTGAGACCCAGTACTTC.

The J gene is TRBJ1-2, the V gene TRBV28; 9 bases map to TRBD1. The CDR3 contains 14 residues. V gave up 2 bases and J gave up 2 bases; unmatched junction bases: 0. In germline, CDR1 is MDHEN, CDR2 SYDVKM. This CDR3 reads CASSLTGGNYGYTF. CDR3 sequence (DNA): TGTGCCAGCAGTTTAACAGGGGGCAACTATGGCTACACCTTC.

The chain carries TRBV9 and TRBJ1-4, with D unresolved. Trimming took off 1 base at V and 7 bases at J, with 14 bases between the two ends. The CDR3 runs 15 residues. Germline V lookup: CDR1 SGDLS, CDR2 YYNGEE. Here the CDR3 reads CASSVNAAVGEKLFF. Written as DNA, the CDR3 is TGTGCCAGCAGCGTAAACGCGGCAGTGGGTGAAAAACTGTTTTTT.

This rearrangement joins TRBV2 to TRBJ2-1, with 10 bases lining up with TRBD2. Germline CDR1 and CDR2: SNHLY and FYNNEI. CDR3 length: 15 amino acids. Unmatched junction bases numbered 2, after V lost 6 bases and J lost 0 bases. In DNA form, the CDR3 reads TGTGCCAGCAGGGGACTAGCGAGCTCCTACAATGAGCAGTTCTTC. Translating it yields CASRGLASSYNEQFF.

In the case of this clone: At one end the junction does not follow the germline gene, possibly because of a read error. The gene calls are TRBV5-1 and TRBJ2-2; tentatively, D is TRBD2 (5 bases). CDR1 is SGHRS, CDR2 YFSETQ, per germline. There are 16 residues in the CDR3. The CDR3 loop reads CASSPFRGERTGELFF. CDR3 coding DNA: TGTGCCAGCAGCCCGTTTCGTGGGGAGAGGACCGGGGAGCTGTTTTTT. Complete variable domain (other parts from reference TRBV5-1 and TRBJ2-2): KAGVTQTPRYLIKTRGQQVTLSCSPISGHRSVSWYQQTPGQGLQFLFEYFSETQRNKGNFPGRFSGRQFSNSRSEMNVSTLELGDSALYLCASSPFRGERTGELFFGEGSRLTVL.

The chain couples TRBV7-9 to TRBJ2-1; 10 bases align to TRBD2. The germline V gene has CDR1 SEHNR and CDR2 FQNEAQ (reference sequence). Trimming removed 5 bases from V and 10 bases from J; junction bases left unmatched: 14. There are 16 residues in the CDR3. DNA of the CDR3: TGTGCCAGCAGCGAGCCCCTAGCGGGAGAGCCCCTAGAGCAGTTCTTC. It encodes CASSEPLAGEPLEQFF.

The chain links TRBV6-6 to TRBJ1-3, with 8 bases aligning to TRBD1. Germline V gene sequence: CDR1 MNHNY, CDR2 SVGAGI (reference sequence). V was pared by 6 bases and J by 2 bases, with 9 bases of the junction left unmatched. The CDR3 is 16 amino acids. CDR3 protein: CASSQQWTGTGNTIYF. The CDR3 DNA reads TGTGCCAGCAGCCAGCAATGGACAGGGACTGGAAACACCATATATTTT.

The chain carries TRBV28 and TRBJ1-2; a weak D match, TRBD1 (6 bases). The CDR3 has 14 residues. From germline, CDR1 is MDHEN and CDR2 SYDVKM. Trimming took off 8 bases at V and 8 bases at J, with 21 bases between the two ends. The CDR3 sequence: CASLKPQGFIGYTF. CDR3 bases: TGTGCCAGCCTCAAACCACAGGGATTCATAGGCTACACCTTC.

The V and J genes are TRBV27 and TRBJ1-5; 9 bases are a match to TRBD1. V shed 6 bases and J 1 base; nucleotides not matched to a gene: 1. The CDR3 extends over 14 amino acids. Germline assignment: CDR1 MNHEY and CDR2 SMNVEV (reference sequence). The CDR3 reads CASRGTGSNQPQHF. The CDR3 nucleotides read TGTGCCAGCAGGGGGACAGGGAGCAATCAGCCCCAGCATTTT.

The chain links TRBV2 to TRBJ2-7, with D possibly TRBD1 on 5 matching bases. Deletions cut 2 bases from V and 2 bases from J, with 10 bases between. The CDR3 totals 14 residues. Germline V gives CDR1 SNHLY, CDR2 FYNNEI. The CDR3 sequence: CASSEQGNTYEQYV. The CDR3 region has the DNA TGTGCCAGCAGTGAACAGGGTAATACCTACGAGCAGTACGTC.

V is TRBV25-1 and J is TRBJ1-5; D is uncertain. Trimming shortened V by 0 bases and J by 5 bases, and 8 bases separated the two germline ends. Germline CDR1 reads MGHDK; CDR2 reads SYGVNS. CDR3 length equals 14 residues. CDR3 in amino acids: CASSEYTRDQPQHF. The CDR3 nucleotides are TGTGCCAGCAGTGAATACACCCGAGATCAGCCCCAGCATTTT.

The gene calls are TRBV15 and TRBJ1-1; D gene uncertain. V lost 0 bases to trimming and J lost 6 bases, with 11 bases between them. The CDR3 runs to 14 residues. Germline lookup yields CDR1 LNHNV and CDR2 YYDKDF (reference sequence). CDR3 coding DNA: TGTGCCACCAGCAGAGATCGGGAGTCAGCTGAAGCTTTCTTT. Its protein is CATSRDRESAEAFF.

This clone was counted between two and nine times. The chain combines TRBV6-5 with TRBJ1-2, with D tentatively TRBD1 (6 bases). Germline loops: CDR1 MNHEY, CDR2 SVGAGI. V lost 10 bases to trimming and J lost 2 bases, with 14 bases between them. The CDR3 is 13 residues long. The CDR3 loop reads CATPPGTNYGYTF. For the CDR3, the DNA is TGTGCCACTCCCCCCGGGACAAACTATGGCTACACCTTC.

V usage is TRBV4-2 and J usage is TRBJ2-4; D possibly corresponds to TRBD1 (6 bases). This CDR3 contains 15 residues. Germline V lookup: CDR1 LGHNA, CDR2 YNFKEQ. Trimming removed 1 base from V and 7 bases from J, with 14 bases in between. In DNA form, the CDR3 reads TGTGCCAGCAGCCAAGTCTCACAGGGCGGCAACATTCAGTACTTC. Residues: CASSQVSQGGNIQYF.

The chain recombines TRBV21-1 with TRBJ2-2; the table assigns TRBD2, which was not confirmed against the DNA. TRBV21-1 is noted as a pseudogene. This CDR3 has 17 residues. CDR3 protein: CASSSRRASGNTGELFF. The CDR3 DNA is TGTGCCAGCAGCAGCCGAAGGGCTAGCGGGAACACCGGGGAGCTGTTTTTT.

This chain's CDR3 is CASSFEKETQYF. For the CDR3, the DNA is TGTGCCAGCAGTTTTGAGAAAGAGACCCAGTACTTC. The rearrangement uses TRBV12-3 or TRBV12-4 and TRBJ2-5; D remains unclear. This CDR3 comprises 12 residues. Trimming pared 3 bases from V and 3 bases from J, leaving 5 bases between.

This chain links TRBV4-3 with TRBJ1-2; no firm D call. CDR1 is LGHNA, CDR2 YSLEER, per germline. The CDR3 covers 14 residues. Trimming shortened V by 1 base and J by 8 bases, and 14 bases separated the two germline ends. The CDR3 DNA follows: TGCGCCAGCAGCCAAGCGCGGGCAGCGTTAGGCTACACCTTC. Translated: CASSQARAALGYTF.

The chain carries TRBV28 and TRBJ1-2; TRBD1 aligns across 8 bases. The CDR3 contains 16 residues. Trimming at V came to 6 bases and at J to 6 bases, leaving 15 bases not matched to a gene. Germline V gene data show CDR1 as MDHEN and CDR2 as SYDVKM. The CDR3: CASSRLVGRGLNGYTF. Written as DNA, the CDR3 is TGTGCCAGCAGCCGCCTGGTAGGCAGGGGGCTAAATGGCTACACCTTC.

V is TRBV9 and J is TRBJ2-1, with 11 bases that match TRBD2. V trimming: 2 bases; J trimming: 1 base; junction bases outside the gene matches: 8. Germline V gene sequence: CDR1 SGDLS, CDR2 YYNGEE. This CDR3 region has 18 residues. In DNA, the CDR3 is TGTGCCAGCAGCGTCGGCGAAATAGCGGGAGGGTCCTACAATGAGCAGTTCTTC. It yields the protein CASSVGEIAGGSYNEQFF.

The J gene is TRBJ2-1, the V gene TRBV19; tentative D call: TRBD2 (6 bases). V lost 2 bases and J lost 4, with 15 bases in between. Germline values: CDR1 LNHDA, CDR2 SQIVND (reference sequence). The CDR3 covers 16 residues. The CDR3 DNA follows: TGTGCCAGTAGTATAATGTCCAGCGGGCCTTACAATGAGCAGTTCTTC. Translating gives CASSIMSSGPYNEQFF. Based on the CDR3 plus reference TRBV19 and TRBJ2-1, the full variable domain is DGGITQSPKYLFRKEGQNVTLSCEQNLNHDAMYWYRQDPGQGLRLIYYSQIVNDFQKGDIAEGYSVSREKKESFPLTVTSAQKNPTAFYLCASSIMSSGPYNEQFFGPGTRLTVL.

The genes are TRBV7-8 and TRBJ2-2; no firm D call. Germline loops: CDR1 SGHVS, CDR2 FQNEAQ. There are 13 residues in the CDR3. V lost 8 bases, J lost 6 bases, and 13 bases lay in between. The CDR3 loop reads CASEREGAGELFF. The CDR3 coding sequence is TGTGCCAGCGAGCGCGAAGGTGCCGGGGAGCTGTTTTTT. The full variable domain, rest sourced from reference TRBV7-8 and TRBJ2-2, is GAGVSQSPRYKVAKRGQDVALRCDPISGHVSLFWYQQALGQGPEFLTYFQNEAQLDKSGLPSDRFFAERPEGSVSTLKIQRTQQEDSAVYLCASEREGAGELFFGEGSRLTVL.

This sequence joins TRBV4-3 and TRBJ1-2, with TRBD1 as a possible D gene (5 bases). V was pared by 3 bases and J by 6 bases, with 20 bases between. Germline V gene data show CDR1 as LGHNA and CDR2 as YSLEER. The CDR3 has 16 amino acids. CDR3 DNA sequence: TGCGCCAGCAGCCAGACTCTACAGGAATTGAACGATGGCTACACCTTC. Translation gives CASSQTLQELNDGYTF.

V and J are TRBV24-1 and TRBJ2-5; 9 bases agree with TRBD2. V trimming: 7 bases; J trimming: 1 base; junction bases outside the gene matches: 0. The CDR3 is made up of 13 amino acids. Germline lookup yields CDR1 KGHDR and CDR2 SFDVKD. The CDR3 region is CATRAGGQETQYF. The CDR3 nucleotides read TGTGCCACCAGAGCGGGGGGCCAAGAGACCCAGTACTTC.

This clone was observed a handful of times. The chain links TRBV5-5 to TRBJ1-1; 8 nucleotides line up with TRBD1. Trimming removed 2 bases from V and 6 bases from J; junction bases left unmatched: 6. CDR1 is SGHKS, CDR2 YYEKEE, per germline (reference sequence). The CDR3 runs 14 residues. The CDR3 DNA is TGTGCCAGCAGCTTCCAGGGGGCGTTTTCTGAAGCTTTCTTT. Translating gives CASSFQGAFSEAFF. The full variable domain, with the rest looked up from reference TRBV5-5 and TRBJ1-1, is DAGVTQSPTHLIKTRGQQVTLRCSPISGHKSVSWYQQVLGQGPQFIFQYYEKEERGRGNFPDRFSARQFPNYSSELNVNALLLGDSALYLCASSFQGAFSEAFFGQGTRLTVV.

The genes are TRBV25-1 and TRBJ2-3; unclear D gene. The CDR3 runs to 13 residues. Trimming took off 0 bases at V and 3 bases at J, with 4 bases between the two ends. CDR1 and CDR2 from the germline V gene are MGHDK and SYGVNS. CDR3 nucleotide sequence: TGTGCCAGCAGTGAATACCAGACAGATACGCAGTATTTT. The encoded protein is CASSEYQTDTQYF.

The rearrangement links TRBV5-1 to TRBJ2-1; 8 positions agree with TRBD1. The CDR3 is made up of 17 amino acids. CDR1 SGHRS and CDR2 YFSETQ come from the germline V gene. V shed 0 bases, J shed 5 bases, and the junction held 10 bases outside the gene matches. The CDR3 nucleotides read TGCGCCAGCAGCTTGGCGACGGACAGGGTAGCGCACAATGAGCAGTTCTTC. This translates into CASSLATDRVAHNEQFF.

The chain carries TRBV27 and TRBJ1-2; D is perhaps TRBD1 (5 bases). V lost 3 bases, J lost 2 bases, and 10 bases lay in between. The CDR3 consists of 14 residues. The germline V gene has CDR1 MNHEY and CDR2 SMNVEV (reference sequence). CDR3 protein: CASSLTVLNYGYTF. The CDR3, as DNA: TGTGCCAGCAGTTTGACAGTACTAAACTATGGCTACACCTTC.

The chain uses TRBV11-2 and TRBJ1-3; D not resolved. The germline V and J ends were trimmed by 6 bases and 3 bases, with 9 bases remaining between them. CDR1 SGHAT and CDR2 FQNNGV come from the germline V gene. The CDR3 contains 13 residues. In nucleotides, the CDR3 is TGTGCCAGCAGTGGCGCGGGTGGAAACACCATATATTTT. Its protein product is CASSGAGGNTIYF.